This T cell receptor (beta chain) emerged from a study of breast tumors, draining lymph nodes, adjacent tissues. Breast cancer patients provided tissue from their axillary draining lymph nodes. Many counts were recorded for this clonotype. The CDR3 spans 13 residues. CDR1 and CDR2 (germline): SGHKS, YYEKEE (reference sequence). V lost 0 bases to trimming and J lost 3 bases, with 7 bases between them. MiXCR, applied by TCRdb to the multiplex PCR reads, yields one record per CDR3 protein. The table includes some 100,000 distinct CDR3 sequences, over 20% detected once. The source material was axillary lymph node tissue. The TCR comes from a female donor with breast cancer. Some clones in this sample may be carry-over from other donors' samples. The rearrangement joins TRBV5-5 to TRBJ2-7; D call uncertain. The DNA of the CDR3 is TGTGCCAGCAGCTTGGGAGTAAACTACGAGCAGTACTTC. The encoded protein is CASSLGVNYEQYF.